This T cell receptor beta chain was identified in a study of blood T cell repertoires in COVID-19. Generated by immunoSEQ multiplex PCR, the TCRdb table keeps only in-frame clones and is missing some. The sample yields about 130,000 clones, approximately 88% seen once. The V end was cut by 2 bases, the J end by 3 bases, with 12 bases between. CDR1 SGHDT and CDR2 YYEEEE come from the germline V gene. The CDR3 length is 14 residues. The receptor's source is a woman aged 25 to 39 who had recovered from COVID-19. Sequencing was carried out using peripheral blood. V is TRBV5-6 and J is TRBJ2-7, with D possibly being TRBD1 (5 bases). CDR3 protein: CASSFLTEHYEQYF. The CDR3 DNA sequence: TGTGCCAGCAGCTTTTTGACAGAACACTACGAGCAGTACTTC.